The 4 T cell receptor beta chains given below trace back to one sample, sequenced in a study of blood T cells in healthy people across ages. Alongside a J-beta primer mix, a sample-barcoded 5' primer served in a second PCR lasting roughly 7 to 11 cycles. TCRdb reprocessed the 5' RACE reads via MiXCR and lists one record per CDR3 protein. This sample has around 1.5 million distinct CDR3 sequences; about 35% occur once, and the top ten carry around 10%. Sequences were obtained from blood. These receptors came from a woman between 25 and 40 years old in good health.

This clonotype was seen only a few times. V gene TRBV11-2 combines with J gene TRBJ2-1; D is unclear. V was shortened by 1 base and J by 5 bases, with 12 bases between the two germline ends. Looked up from germline, CDR1 is SGHAT and CDR2 is FQNNGV. This CDR3 region has 15 residues. The CDR3 DNA is TGTGCCAGCAGCTTAGGTCCAGCAGAGGACAATGAGCAGTTCTTC. This codes for CASSLGPAEDNEQFF.

This rearrangement joins TRBV20-1 to TRBJ2-1, with D hard to call. The V and J ends lost 7 bases and 6 bases respectively, with 13 bases between them. From germline, CDR1 is DFQATT and CDR2 SNEGSKA (reference sequence). This CDR3 contains 12 residues. The CDR3 sequence: CSVPGVGNEQFF. DNA for the CDR3: TGCAGTGTCCCGGGCGTCGGCAATGAGCAGTTCTTC.

Points on this clonotype: This may stem from a read error, because a much larger clone lies one nucleotide away. The V gene is TRBV7-3, the J gene TRBJ2-3; 9 positions match TRBD2. In germline, CDR1 is SGHTA, CDR2 FQGTGA. The CDR3 contains 15 residues. As DNA, the CDR3 is TGTGCCAGCAGCCCAACCGGGACTAGCACAGATGCGCAGTATTTT. It yields the protein CASSPTGTSTDAQYF.

This clonotype was counted at least ten times. CDR3 bases: TGCAGCGTTGACCCTGCTAGCGGGAGCACAGATACGCAGTATTTT. Translating gives CSVDPASGSTDTQYF. The chain recombines TRBV29-1 with TRBJ2-3; 8 bases line up with TRBD2. There are 15 residues in the CDR3. Per germline, CDR1 SQVTM and CDR2 ANQGSEA. Germline trimming cut 3 bases from V and 0 bases from J; bases unmatched to any gene: 5.